The rows below give T cell receptor beta chains drawn from one sample of a study of cytomegalovirus exposure and HLA in healthy donors. Profiling relied on immunoSEQ multiplex PCR, and the TCRdb table lists in-frame clones only, not all of them. The sample has 150,000 to 200,000 clones; less than 80% are singletons. The specimen sequenced was PBMCs. Receptor source: a man aged 35 to 55 in good health and CMV-seronegative. CDR3s include the opening cysteine and the closing phenylalanine or tryptophan. Each record gives: D gene, J gene, clone size, V gene, CDR3 protein, CDR3 DNA. D genes are given only for firm matches. Clone sizes are given selectively: once, few, many, or a class where the clone is expanded.

d_gene: TRBD2
j_gene: TRBJ2-7
abundance: .
v_gene: TRBV5-5
CDR3aa: CASSLVGGGLYEQYF
CDR3nt: TGTGCCAGCAGCTTGGTCGGGGGGGGGCTCTACGAGCAGTACTTC

d_gene: .
j_gene: TRBJ2-7
abundance: once
v_gene: TRBV10-1
CDR3aa: CASSGSGAYEQYF
CDR3nt: TGCGCCAGCAGTGGTAGCGGAGCCTACGAGCAGTACTTC

d_gene: .
j_gene: TRBJ2-1
abundance: .
v_gene: TRBV9
CDR3aa: CASSVVLGEANEQFF
CDR3nt: TGTGCCAGCAGCGTAGTTTTGGGAGAAGCGAATGAGCAGTTCTTC

d_gene: TRBD2
j_gene: TRBJ2-3
abundance: once
v_gene: TRBV6-6
CDR3aa: CASSPLAGGSTDTQYF
CDR3nt: TGTGCCAGCAGCCCCCTAGCGGGAGGTTCGACAGATACGCAGTATTTT

d_gene: TRBD1
j_gene: TRBJ2-5
abundance: .
v_gene: TRBV19
CDR3aa: CASSSQTYRGRETQYF
CDR3nt: TGTGCCAGTAGTTCCCAAACATACAGGGGTAGAGAGACCCAGTACTTC

d_gene: .
j_gene: TRBJ2-2
abundance: .
v_gene: TRBV11-2
CDR3aa: CASSLETVEVYPGELFF
CDR3nt: TGTGCCAGCAGCTTGGAAACCGTGGAGGTCTATCCCGGGGAGCTGTTTTTT

d_gene: .
j_gene: TRBJ2-7
abundance: .
v_gene: TRBV2
CDR3aa: CASSTTVNSYEQYF
CDR3nt: TGTGCCAGCAGTACGACAGTCAATTCCTACGAGCAGTACTTC

d_gene: TRBD1
j_gene: TRBJ1-1
abundance: .
v_gene: TRBV27
CDR3aa: CASSAGIGQGATEAFF
CDR3nt: TGTGCCAGCAGCGCTGGTATTGGACAGGGGGCTACTGAAGCTTTCTTT

d_gene: TRBD1
j_gene: TRBJ2-5
abundance: .
v_gene: TRBV6-5
CDR3aa: CASSYRQGAQTQYF
CDR3nt: TGTGCCAGCAGTTACCGACAGGGTGCGCAGACCCAGTACTTC

d_gene: TRBD1
j_gene: TRBJ2-7
abundance: .
v_gene: TRBV28
CDR3aa: CASGQGRYEQYF
CDR3nt: TGTGCCAGCGGACAGGGGAGATACGAGCAGTACTTC

d_gene: .
j_gene: TRBJ2-5
abundance: .
v_gene: TRBV18
CDR3aa: CASSPARAMLETQYF
CDR3nt: TGTGCCAGCTCACCTGCCAGGGCGATGCTTGAGACCCAGTACTTC

d_gene: TRBD1
j_gene: TRBJ2-7
abundance: .
v_gene: TRBV18
CDR3aa: CASSPNRDRVYEQYF
CDR3nt: TGTGCCAGCTCACCAAACCGGGACAGGGTCTACGAGCAGTACTTC

d_gene: .
j_gene: TRBJ1-1
abundance: .
v_gene: TRBV28
CDR3aa: CASRLPGDTEAFF
CDR3nt: TGTGCCAGCAGGTTACCAGGGGACACTGAAGCTTTCTTT

d_gene: .
j_gene: TRBJ1-1
abundance: once
v_gene: TRBV28
CDR3aa: CASSRGENTEAFF
CDR3nt: TGTGCCAGCAGTCGGGGGGAGAACACTGAAGCTTTCTTT

d_gene: TRBD1
j_gene: TRBJ1-1
abundance: .
v_gene: TRBV18
CDR3aa: CASSTTGSTEAFF
CDR3nt: TGTGCCAGCTCAACGACAGGGTCCACTGAAGCTTTCTTT

d_gene: .
j_gene: TRBJ2-7
abundance: .
v_gene: TRBV5-1
CDR3aa: CASSLGGGWSREQYF
CDR3nt: TGCGCCAGCAGCTTGGGGGGAGGCTGGTCTAGGGAGCAGTACTTC

d_gene: .
j_gene: TRBJ1-2
abundance: .
v_gene: TRBV30
CDR3aa: CAWSDSQAGYTF
CDR3nt: TGTGCCTGGAGTGACTCCCAGGCTGGCTACACCTTC

d_gene: .
j_gene: TRBJ1-1
abundance: .
v_gene: TRBV28
CDR3aa: CASSLEPRRVNTEAFF
CDR3nt: TGTGCCAGCAGTTTAGAACCGCGGAGGGTGAACACTGAAGCTTTCTTT

d_gene: .
j_gene: TRBJ1-2
abundance: .
v_gene: TRBV5-1
CDR3aa: CASSLSPANYGYTF
CDR3nt: TGCGCCAGCAGCTTGTCGCCGGCTAACTATGGCTACACCTTC

d_gene: TRBD1
j_gene: TRBJ2-1
abundance: few
v_gene: TRBV13
CDR3aa: CASSFRGLSSYNEQFF
CDR3nt: TGTGCCAGCAGTTTTAGGGGGCTCAGCTCCTACAATGAGCAGTTCTTC

d_gene: .
j_gene: TRBJ2-7
abundance: .
v_gene: TRBV5-1
CDR3aa: CASSLGTTEYEQYF
CDR3nt: TGCGCCAGCAGCTTGGGCACTACTGAGTACGAGCAGTACTTC

d_gene: .
j_gene: TRBJ1-1
abundance: .
v_gene: TRBV27
CDR3aa: CASSTVGGTEAFF
CDR3nt: TGTGCCAGCAGTACCGTGGGGGGCACTGAAGCTTTCTTT

d_gene: .
j_gene: TRBJ2-7
abundance: .
v_gene: TRBV6-1
CDR3aa: CASSVFGGDSYEQYF
CDR3nt: TGTGCCAGCAGTGTTTTCGGGGGTGACTCCTACGAGCAGTACTTC

d_gene: .
j_gene: TRBJ2-5
abundance: .
v_gene: TRBV29-1
CDR3aa: CSVGASGETQYF
CDR3nt: TGCAGCGTTGGGGCGAGTGGGGAGACCCAGTACTTC

d_gene: .
j_gene: TRBJ2-7
abundance: .
v_gene: TRBV5-6
CDR3aa: CASQKAEPPYEQYF
CDR3nt: TGTGCTAGTCAGAAAGCGGAGCCACCCTACGAGCAGTACTTC

d_gene: TRBD1
j_gene: TRBJ2-7
abundance: .
v_gene: TRBV18
CDR3aa: CASSPYTTGTYEQYF
CDR3nt: TGTGCCAGCTCCCCATACACGACAGGGACCTACGAGCAGTACTTC

d_gene: .
j_gene: TRBJ2-5
abundance: .
v_gene: TRBV30
CDR3aa: CASLSPQETQYF
CDR3nt: TGTGCCTCCCTATCCCCCCAAGAGACCCAGTACTTC

d_gene: TRBD2
j_gene: TRBJ2-3
abundance: .
v_gene: TRBV7-8
CDR3aa: CASSWTSGTDTQYF
CDR3nt: TGTGCCAGCAGCTGGACTAGCGGCACAGATACGCAGTATTTT

d_gene: .
j_gene: TRBJ2-3
abundance: .
v_gene: TRBV28
CDR3aa: CASSFTGARDTQYF
CDR3nt: TGTGCCAGCAGTTTTACAGGAGCAAGAGATACGCAGTATTTT

d_gene: TRBD1
j_gene: TRBJ1-2
abundance: .
v_gene: TRBV4-2
CDR3aa: CASSPTGGYGYTF
CDR3nt: TGTGCCAGCAGCCCAACAGGGGGCTATGGCTACACCTTC

d_gene: .
j_gene: TRBJ2-3
abundance: .
v_gene: TRBV27
CDR3aa: CASEQPGSTDTQYF
CDR3nt: TGTGCCAGTGAACAGCCGGGGAGCACAGATACGCAGTATTTT

d_gene: .
j_gene: TRBJ1-1
abundance: .
v_gene: TRBV19
CDR3aa: CASNRVMNTEAFF
CDR3nt: TGTGCCAGTAACAGAGTAATGAACACTGAAGCTTTCTTT

d_gene: TRBD2
j_gene: TRBJ2-7
abundance: .
v_gene: TRBV28
CDR3aa: CASRLAGFSEQYF
CDR3nt: TGTGCCAGCAGACTAGCGGGATTTAGCGAGCAGTACTTC

d_gene: .
j_gene: TRBJ2-5
abundance: .
v_gene: TRBV5-1
CDR3aa: CASSFSDREYKYF
CDR3nt: TGCGCCAGCAGCTTTAGTGACCGGGAGTACAAGTACTTC

d_gene: .
j_gene: TRBJ1-4
abundance: few
v_gene: TRBV11-2
CDR3aa: CASAGDEKLFF
CDR3nt: TGTGCCTCGGCAGGGGATGAAAAACTGTTTTTT

d_gene: TRBD2
j_gene: TRBJ2-1
abundance: .
v_gene: TRBV7-6
CDR3aa: CASSLASREGLFNEQFF
CDR3nt: TGTGCCAGCAGCTTAGCGTCGCGGGAGGGCCTTTTCAATGAGCAGTTCTTC

d_gene: .
j_gene: TRBJ2-7
abundance: .
v_gene: TRBV27
CDR3aa: CASSLWAGSYEQYF
CDR3nt: TGTGCCAGCAGTTTATGGGCAGGGTCCTACGAGCAGTACTTC

d_gene: TRBD2
j_gene: TRBJ2-2
abundance: .
v_gene: TRBV2
CDR3aa: CASRREDTGELFF
CDR3nt: TGTGCCAGCAGGCGGGAGGACACCGGGGAGCTGTTTTTT

d_gene: .
j_gene: TRBJ1-1
abundance: .
v_gene: TRBV6-6
CDR3aa: CASSYSLLGGTTEAFF
CDR3nt: TGTGCCAGCAGTTACTCGCTGTTGGGGGGGACCACTGAAGCTTTCTTT

d_gene: TRBD1
j_gene: TRBJ1-2
abundance: .
v_gene: TRBV2
CDR3aa: CASFRDRVEGYTF
CDR3nt: TGTGCTAGCTTCCGGGACAGGGTTGAGGGCTACACCTTC

d_gene: .
j_gene: TRBJ1-3
abundance: .
v_gene: TRBV29-1
CDR3aa: CSAQSFSGNTIYF
CDR3nt: TGCAGCGCACAGAGCTTCTCTGGAAACACCATATATTTT

d_gene: TRBD2
j_gene: TRBJ2-1
abundance: .
v_gene: TRBV27
CDR3aa: CASSPLAGAYNEQFF
CDR3nt: TGTGCCAGCAGTCCTCTAGCGGGAGCTTACAATGAGCAGTTCTTC

d_gene: .
j_gene: TRBJ2-7
abundance: .
v_gene: TRBV2
CDR3aa: CASSSAYEQYF
CDR3nt: TGTGCCAGCTCTAGCGCCTACGAGCAGTACTTC

d_gene: .
j_gene: TRBJ2-5
abundance: .
v_gene: TRBV7-7
CDR3aa: CASSLAYAGETQYF
CDR3nt: TGTGCTAGCAGCTTAGCGTATGCAGGCGAGACCCAGTACTTC

d_gene: TRBD1
j_gene: TRBJ2-1
abundance: .
v_gene: TRBV5-1
CDR3aa: CASSSGGDGWYNEQFF
CDR3nt: TGCGCCAGCAGCTCAGGGGGAGATGGCTGGTACAATGAGCAGTTCTTC

d_gene: TRBD2
j_gene: TRBJ2-7
abundance: .
v_gene: TRBV28
CDR3aa: CASSQTSGSEQYF
CDR3nt: TGTGCCAGCAGCCAGACTAGCGGTTCCGAGCAGTACTTC

d_gene: TRBD2
j_gene: TRBJ2-1
abundance: few
v_gene: TRBV7-7
CDR3aa: CASSPLSGTNHNEQFF
CDR3nt: TGTGCTAGCAGCCCGCTCAGCGGGACCAATCACAATGAGCAGTTCTTC

d_gene: TRBD2
j_gene: TRBJ2-3
abundance: once
v_gene: TRBV11-3
CDR3aa: CASSPGLGADTQYF
CDR3nt: TGTGCCAGCAGCCCGGGACTAGGCGCAGATACGCAGTATTTT

d_gene: .
j_gene: TRBJ1-1
abundance: few
v_gene: TRBV6-5
CDR3aa: CASGPRGAFF
CDR3nt: TGTGCCAGTGGACCGCGCGGGGCTTTCTTT

d_gene: .
j_gene: TRBJ1-5
abundance: .
v_gene: TRBV4-2
CDR3aa: CASSQERQRPDQPQHF
CDR3nt: TGTGCCAGCAGCCAAGAGCGACAACGACCCGATCAGCCCCAGCATTTT

d_gene: .
j_gene: TRBJ2-1
abundance: few
v_gene: TRBV7-9
CDR3aa: CASSLARGEQFF
CDR3nt: TGTGCCAGCAGCTTAGCCCGGGGAGAGCAGTTCTTC